These 25 T cell receptor beta chains were all obtained from the same sample, sequenced in a study of blood T cell repertoires in COVID-19. Generated by immunoSEQ multiplex PCR, the TCRdb table keeps only in-frame clones and is missing some. This table holds 150,000 to 250,000 clones, around 79% found once. The sample was peripheral blood. These receptors came from a woman in her 40s with COVID-19, enrolled during active disease.

This chain joins TRBV30 and TRBJ1-5; the D is unclear. The CDR3 runs 11 residues. Trimming removed 3 bases at V and 7 bases at J, with 7 bases between. Germline values: CDR1 GTSNPN, CDR2 SVGIG (reference sequence). The CDR3 DNA reads as TGTGCCTGGAGCCGGGGACAGCCCCAGCATTTT. It yields the protein CAWSRGQPQHF. Complete variable domain (other parts from reference TRBV30 and TRBJ1-5): SQTIHQWPATLVQPVGSPLSLECTVEGTSNPNLYWYRQAAGRGLQLLFYSVGIGQISSEVPQNLSASRPQDRQFILSSKKLLLSDSGFYLCAWSRGQPQHFGDGTRLSIL.

The chain carries TRBV18 and TRBJ2-5, with D perhaps matching TRBD2 (6 bases). This CDR3 is 14 amino acids long. V dropped 2 bases and J dropped 7 bases, with 14 bases sitting between them. Germline V gene data show CDR1 as KGHSH and CDR2 as LQKENI. The CDR3 DNA reads TGTGCCAGCTCACCAGATCGGGACGGGGGGACCCAGTACTTC. Its translation: CASSPDRDGGTQYF.

This clone has a single count. J is TRBJ2-3 and V is TRBV3-1 (or the pseudogene TRBV3-2); a weak D match, TRBD2 (5 bases). The V gene lost 0 bases and the J gene lost 6 bases, with 22 bases spanning the gap. The germline V gene encodes CDR1 LGHDT and CDR2 YNNKEL (reference sequence). The CDR3 length is 18 residues. CDR3 nucleotides: TGTGCCAGCAGCCAAGATCTATTGGGGAAGAGAAGGGAGGATACGCAGTATTTT. It encodes CASSQDLLGKRREDTQYF.

The chain joins TRBV7-9 to TRBJ2-1, with 11 nucleotides matching TRBD2. V shed 5 bases and J 2 bases; nucleotides not matched to a gene: 2. In germline, CDR1 is SEHNR, CDR2 FQNEAQ (reference sequence). The CDR3 runs to 15 residues. The CDR3 DNA sequence: TGTGCCAGCAGCAATAGCGGGGGGGCCTACAATGAGCAGTTCTTC. Its translation: CASSNSGGAYNEQFF.

J is TRBJ1-3 and V is TRBV6-5; TRBD1 is a possible D gene (6 bases). The V end lost 6 bases, the J end lost 0 bases, and 12 bases lay between the germline ends. CDR1 and CDR2 (germline): MNHEY, SVGAGI. This CDR3 has 15 residues. CDR3 sequence: CASRLQGSSGNTIYF. CDR3 DNA: TGTGCCAGCAGACTACAGGGAAGCTCTGGAAACACCATATATTTT.

This clone was counted a single time. CDR3 residues: CASSTGTAEKLFF. The CDR3 nucleotides are TGCGCCAGCAGCACAGGGACAGCGGAAAAACTGTTTTTT. This rearrangement joins TRBV5-1 to TRBJ1-4; 7 nucleotides align to TRBD1. Germline V gene data show CDR1 as SGHRS and CDR2 as YFSETQ. The CDR3 is made up of 13 amino acids. With 4 bases clipped from V and 8 bases from J, the junction kept 5 bases outside the gene matches.

The CDR3 is CASSERWVGGLIAEAFF. CDR3 nucleotides: TGTGCCAGCAGTGAAAGGTGGGTAGGGGGCTTAATCGCTGAAGCTTTCTTT. The rearrangement links TRBV25-1 to TRBJ1-1; 7 bases agree with TRBD1. The CDR3 has 17 amino acids. With 2 bases clipped from V and 6 bases from J, the junction kept 15 bases outside the gene matches. The germline gives CDR1 MGHDK, CDR2 SYGVNS.

The gene calls are TRBV10-1 and TRBJ2-1; 14 bases agree with TRBD2. This CDR3 has 16 residues. Germline values: CDR1 WNHNN, CDR2 SYGVQD (reference sequence). The J segment lost 8 bases and the V segment lost 0 bases, leaving 3 bases of the junction unmatched. CDR3 coding DNA: TGCGCCAGCAGTGAGTCGACTAGCGGGAGGGCCTATGAGCAGTTCTTC. Its translation: CASSESTSGRAYEQFF.

The genes are TRBV7-9 and TRBJ2-7; TRBD2 matches 7 bases. The germline gives CDR1 SEHNR, CDR2 FQNEAQ (reference sequence). The CDR3 is made up of 13 amino acids. Unmatched junction bases numbered 6, after V lost 5 bases and J lost 5 bases. In DNA, the CDR3 is TGTGCCAGCAGCGCCGGGGGGTCCCACGAGCAGTACTTC. Encoded protein: CASSAGGSHEQYF.

In this sample, this clone turned up once. J is TRBJ1-1 and V is TRBV6-2 or TRBV6-3; no reliable D call. This CDR3 comprises 16 residues. Per the germline V gene, CDR1 is MNHEY and CDR2 is SVGEGT. V lost 2 bases, J lost 1 base, and 14 bases lay in between. CDR3 sequence: CASSYARLDRNTEAFF. CDR3 DNA: TGTGCCAGCAGTTACGCGCGGCTAGACCGGAACACTGAAGCTTTCTTT.

The chain has TRBV5-3 and TRBJ2-3, with a weak D call TRBD2 (5 bases). Being an ORF, TRBV5-3 has a function that is uncertain. V was pared by 6 bases and J by 0 bases, with 8 bases between. CDR3 length equals 13 residues. CDR3 sequence (DNA): TGTGCCAGAAAAGGCGGGAGCACAGATACGCAGTATTTT. Translating gives CARKGGSTDTQYF.

The chain uses TRBV11-3 and TRBJ2-1; 13 bases agree with TRBD2. The J segment lost 9 bases and the V segment lost 2 bases, leaving 10 bases of the junction unmatched. The CDR3 is 17 amino acids. CDR1 and CDR2 (germline): SGHNT, YENEEA. CDR3 residues: CASSLRTTSGRAGEQFF. The CDR3 nucleotides are TGTGCCAGCAGCTTACGTACTACTAGCGGGAGGGCTGGTGAGCAGTTCTTC.

The gene calls are TRBV5-1 and TRBJ2-3; TRBD2 aligns across 9 bases. Germline CDR1 is SGHRS and CDR2 is YFSETQ. The J segment lost 2 bases and the V segment lost 2 bases, leaving 6 bases of the junction unmatched. The CDR3 loop spans 16 amino acids. CDR3 sequence: CASSFVSSGVTDTQYF. The CDR3 coding sequence is TGCGCCAGCAGCTTCGTCTCTAGCGGGGTCACAGATACGCAGTATTTT.

This chain uses TRBV3-1 (or the pseudogene TRBV3-2) with TRBJ2-6; D uncertain. In germline, CDR1 is LGHDT, CDR2 YNNKEL (reference sequence). V dropped 0 bases and J dropped 0 bases, with 9 bases sitting between them. This CDR3 is built from 17 residues. In DNA, the CDR3 is TGTGCCAGCAGCCAAGAATCCGGGTTCTCTGGGGCCAACGTCCTGACTTTC. As protein: CASSQESGFSGANVLTF.

The chain links TRBV7-8 to TRBJ2-1, with D maybe TRBD1 (8 bases). V lost 4 bases, J lost 0 bases, and 19 bases lay in between. The CDR3 sequence is 18 residues long. CDR1 is SGHVS, CDR2 FQNEAQ, per germline. Written as DNA, the CDR3 is TGTGCCAGCAGCTCAATCGGGGGGACAGGCAGCTCCTACAATGAGCAGTTCTTC. It is translated as CASSSIGGTGSSYNEQFF.

This chain connects TRBV4-2 to TRBJ2-5; 7 bases match TRBD2. The trim removed 2 bases at V and 3 bases at J, leaving 12 bases unmatched. The CDR3 runs 17 residues. CDR1 and CDR2 (germline): LGHNA, YNFKEQ. The CDR3: CASSQSPAGGGEETQYF. DNA of the CDR3: TGTGCCAGCAGCCAATCTCCCGCGGGCGGGGGAGAAGAGACCCAGTACTTC.

This clone has only a few counts. The gene calls are TRBV30 and TRBJ1-1, with TRBD1 as a possible D gene (5 bases). V was clipped by 0 bases and J by 1 base, with 15 bases between them. CDR1 and CDR2 from the germline V gene are GTSNPN and SVGIG (reference sequence). The CDR3 runs to 16 residues. The CDR3 loop reads CAWSVGLVGRNTEAFF. Here the CDR3 DNA reads TGTGCCTGGAGTGTGGGGCTAGTAGGCAGGAACACTGAAGCTTTCTTT.

The rearrangement links TRBV5-4 to TRBJ2-2; D call uncertain. Germline V gene sequence: CDR1 SGHNT, CDR2 YYREEE (reference sequence). Trimming shortened V by 2 bases and J by 7 bases, and 9 bases separated the two germline ends. This CDR3 has 13 amino acids. The CDR3 DNA follows: TGTGCCAGCAGCTTTCCCAGCGTCGGGGAGCTGTTTTTT. It is translated as CASSFPSVGELFF.

The J gene is TRBJ1-2, the V gene TRBV7-6; possibly TRBD1 for D (5 bases). Per germline, CDR1 SGHVS and CDR2 FNYEAQ. The CDR3 is made up of 14 amino acids. V lost 0 bases, J lost 4 bases, and 9 bases lay in between. The CDR3 loop reads CASSLATGGYGYTF. CDR3 sequence (DNA): TGTGCCAGCAGCTTAGCAACCGGGGGCTATGGCTACACCTTC. The complete variable domain, with remaining parts taken from reference TRBV7-6 and TRBJ1-2, reads GAGVSQSPRYKVTKRGQDVALRCDPISGHVSLYWYRQALGQGPEFLTYFNYEAQQDKSGLPNDRFSAERPEGSISTLTIQRTEQRDSAMYRCASSLATGGYGYTFGSGTRLTVV.

The chain joins TRBV3-1 (or the pseudogene TRBV3-2) to TRBJ1-3; D gene uncertain. V shed 4 bases and J shed 0 bases, with 10 bases lying between them. Germline V gene lookup returns CDR1 LGHDT and CDR2 YNNKEL (reference sequence). CDR3 size: 15 residues. The CDR3 DNA reads TGTGCCAGCAGCCCCCGGTCCGGCTCTGGAAACACCATATATTTT. Protein sequence: CASSPRSGSGNTIYF.

The chain carries TRBV29-1 and TRBJ2-7; D may be TRBD1 (6 bases). Germline loops: CDR1 SQVTM, CDR2 ANQGSEA. The CDR3 is made up of 13 amino acids. V was trimmed by 2 bases and J by 7 bases, leaving 15 bases between them. DNA of the CDR3: TGCAGCGTTGAAAGGCAGGGGACGGGTGAGCAGTACTTC. It is translated as CSVERQGTGEQYF.

The chain has TRBV18 and TRBJ1-5, with 8 bases lining up with TRBD1. CDR1 and CDR2 from the germline V gene are KGHSH and LQKENI. The CDR3 extends over 16 amino acids. The J segment lost 4 bases and the V segment lost 4 bases, leaving 9 bases of the junction unmatched. CDR3 in amino acids: CASSRGPGQENQPQHF. The CDR3 DNA sequence: TGTGCCAGCTCACGAGGCCCGGGACAGGAGAATCAGCCCCAGCATTTT.

The chain uses TRBV6-1 and TRBJ2-5; D not resolved. The V gene lost 6 bases and the J gene lost 5 bases, with 10 bases spanning the gap. Germline V gene data show CDR1 as MNHNS and CDR2 as SASEGT. This CDR3 is built from 12 residues. The CDR3 nucleotides read TGTGCCAGCAGCCCCTATATGGAGACCCAGTACTTC. It translates to CASSPYMETQYF.

In this sample, this clone turned up many times. The V call is TRBV9, the J call TRBJ1-5; 10 bases map to TRBD1. The CDR3 consists of 15 residues. Germline V lookup: CDR1 SGDLS, CDR2 YYNGEE. V was clipped by 5 bases and J by 5 bases; unmatched bases: 7. CDR3 sequence reads: CASSGPDRGHQPQHF. The CDR3 coding sequence is TGTGCCAGCAGTGGCCCAGACAGGGGGCATCAGCCCCAGCATTTT.

The chain uses TRBV4-1 and TRBJ2-1; maybe TRBD1 (6 bases). Germline V gene sequence: CDR1 MGHRA, CDR2 YSYEKL. V was clipped by 1 base and J by 0 bases, with 13 bases between them. The CDR3 is 17 amino acids. CDR3 loop: CASSQVGDTFSYNEQFF. DNA for the CDR3: TGCGCCAGCAGCCAAGTGGGGGACACCTTCTCCTACAATGAGCAGTTCTTC.